The present entry profiles one T cell receptor (beta chain) with its context. The antigen remains undetermined. The assay was immunoSEQ multiplex PCR, and TCRdb's table has in-frame clones only and misses some. Of roughly 530,000 clones listed, 90% to 97% are singletons. This entry belongs to a study of shared clonotypes between healthy human individuals. Notes on the study in general: It was observed that roughly 5.1% of naive CD4 clonotypes were shared across a handful of donors.

The V end lost 6 bases, the J end lost 1 base, and 16 bases lay between the germline ends. The CDR3 has 15 residues. Germline V gene data show CDR1 as SGHAT and CDR2 as FQDESV (reference sequence). This rearrangement joins TRBV11-1 to TRBJ2-7; D assignment may be TRBD1 or TRBD2 (5 bases each). The sequencing input was naive CD4+ T cells sorted from blood. Subset specified: CD45RA+ positively selected. This sequence originates from a woman in her 30s in good health. This CDR3 is CASRFRDGPSYEQYF. The DNA for the CDR3 is TGTGCCAGCAGGTTCCGGGACGGACCTTCCTACGAGCAGTACTTC.